The 12 T cell receptor beta chains in this list originate from one sample, sequenced in a study of regulatory and conventional T cells in RAG deficiency. Clones were read by immunoSEQ multiplex PCR, and TCRdb kept only the in-frame ones, dropping some. The data show about 9,000 clones, 80% seen once. The sample also formed part of further work on regulatory T cells. In that study: Primers: 52 TRBV forward and 13 TRBJ reverse.

Sequencing used CD8+ T cells sorted from blood. The receptor source for this set is a human donor in good health.

This clone was recorded once. This sequence joins TRBV11-2 and TRBJ2-7; D may be TRBD1 or TRBD2 (5 bases each). Germline V CDR1 and CDR2: SGHAT, FQNNGV. The length of the CDR3 is 15 residues. V was shortened by 7 bases and J by 5 bases, with 21 bases between the two germline ends. The CDR3, as DNA: TGTGCCAGCACCTGGGGGAGTAGGGCTAGGGACGAGCAGTACTTC. Encoded protein: CASTWGSRARDEQYF.

This clone was detected a few times. The V call is TRBV5-4, the J call TRBJ2-1; TRBD1 aligns across 7 bases. There are 15 residues in the CDR3. CDR1 and CDR2 from the germline V gene are SGHNT and YYREEE (reference sequence). Trimming removed 0 bases from V and 2 bases from J; junction bases left unmatched: 2. The CDR3 coding sequence is TGTGCCAGCAGCTTGGAGGGGGCCACCTACAATGAGCAGTTCTTC. This encodes CASSLEGATYNEQFF.

J is TRBJ1-1 and V is TRBV2, with a weak D call TRBD1 (5 bases). Germline V gene data show CDR1 as SNHLY and CDR2 as FYNNEI. This CDR3 is 14 amino acids long. V was clipped by 3 bases and J by 5 bases, with 13 bases between them. CDR3 DNA sequence: TGTGCCAGCAGTGACAAGGGGCGCAGGACTGAAGCTTTCTTT. Translating it yields CASSDKGRRTEAFF.

The rearrangement joins TRBV13 to TRBJ1-5; D is perhaps TRBD1 (6 bases). Trimming removed 4 bases at V and 2 bases at J, with 18 bases between. CDR1 and CDR2 from the germline V gene are PRHDT and FYEKMQ (reference sequence). This CDR3 comprises 17 residues. CDR3: CASSSRNPGVGNQPQHF. DNA of the CDR3: TGTGCCAGCAGCTCACGCAACCCAGGGGTAGGCAATCAGCCCCAGCATTTT.

The CDR3: CASSLVHNEQFF. CDR3 sequence (DNA): TGCGCCAGCAGCTTGGTCCACAATGAGCAGTTCTTC. The J gene is TRBJ2-1, the V gene TRBV5-1; D unclear. Per the germline V gene, CDR1 is SGHRS and CDR2 is YFSETQ. CDR3 size: 12 residues. V lost 0 bases and J lost 5, with 3 bases in between.

The V and J genes are TRBV4-1 and TRBJ1-6; no clear D gene. Looked up from germline, CDR1 is MGHRA and CDR2 is YSYEKL. The V end was cut by 0 bases, the J end by 4 bases, with 10 bases between. The CDR3 has 16 amino acids. For the CDR3, the DNA is TGCGCCAGCAGCCAAGATTCGGGGAGATATAATTCACCCCTCCACTTT. It yields the protein CASSQDSGRYNSPLHF.

The CDR3 DNA reads TGCGCCAGCAGCTCCGGTGTGGGATCGAACACTGAAGCTTTCTTT. Translating gives CASSSGVGSNTEAFF. V is TRBV5-1 and J is TRBJ1-1; no reliable D call. Trimming stripped 3 bases from V and 1 base from J, with 13 bases between. Germline CDR1 is SGHRS and CDR2 is YFSETQ. This CDR3 is built from 15 residues.

The chain employs TRBV5-6 and TRBJ1-1, with a tentative D call TRBD1 (6 bases). The CDR3 has 11 amino acids. Germline V gene lookup returns CDR1 SGHDT and CDR2 YYEEEE. The V and J ends lost 7 bases and 11 bases respectively, with 15 bases between them. The CDR3: CASHGQFEAFF. The DNA of the CDR3 is TGTGCCAGCCATGGACAGTTCGAGGCTTTCTTT. Full variable domain (rest looked up from reference TRBV5-6 and TRBJ1-1): DAGVTQSPTHLIKTRGQQVTLRCSPKSGHDTVSWYQQALGQGPQFIFQYYEEEERQRGNFPDRFSGHQFPNYSSELNVNALLLGDSALYLCASHGQFEAFFGQGTRLTVV.

The V and J genes are TRBV9 and TRBJ2-7; maybe TRBD2 (6 bases). V was clipped by 0 bases and J by 3 bases, with 10 bases between them. Germline V lookup: CDR1 SGDLS, CDR2 YYNGEE. This CDR3 comprises 14 residues. CDR3 loop: CASSVGWGDYEQYF. CDR3 nucleotides: TGTGCCAGCAGCGTAGGGTGGGGGGACTACGAGCAGTACTTC.

The rearrangement joins TRBV30 to TRBJ2-1, with 8 bases identical to TRBD2. Trimming removed 6 bases from V and 14 bases from J; junction bases left unmatched: 6. CDR1 and CDR2 from the germline V gene are GTSNPN and SVGIG (reference sequence). The CDR3 has 10 amino acids. The CDR3 sequence: CACSNGREFF. The CDR3 nucleotides read TGTGCCTGTTCAAACGGGAGGGAGTTCTTC.

The J gene is TRBJ2-7, the V gene TRBV10-3; 8 positions match TRBD2. Germline CDR1 and CDR2: ENHRY and SYGVKD. Unmatched junction bases numbered 16, after V lost 11 bases and J lost 4 bases. The CDR3 runs 15 residues. CDR3 nucleotide sequence: TGTGCCGCCGGGGGGGCGGGGGACTTTTTGTACGAGCAGTACTTC. Amino acid sequence: CAAGGAGDFLYEQYF.

The V call is TRBV6-5, the J call TRBJ2-3; D is ambiguous. Germline assignment: CDR1 MNHEY and CDR2 SVGAGI. The germline V and J ends were trimmed by 6 bases and 3 bases, with 10 bases remaining between them. This CDR3 comprises 13 residues. The CDR3 region is CASSLSSTDTQYF. The DNA of the CDR3 is TGTGCCAGCAGCCTCAGCTCAACAGATACGCAGTATTTT.